The 7 T cell receptor beta chains listed next were all sequenced from one sample in a study of blood T cell repertoires in COVID-19 (dated by TCRdb to the early 2020s). The method was the immunoSEQ multiplex PCR assay. Imported from immuneACCESS, the table was reduced by TCRdb to in-frame sequences with V and J called. These copies leave out some clones; in studies compared against another copy, an unresolved V gene accounts for under half, and the cause of the remainder is not known. This sample gives under 400,000 clones in total; around 87% of them show up just once. About 10% of the sample is held by the ten biggest clonotypes. Sequenced: peripheral blood. The origin of the receptors is a woman aged 25 to 39 with COVID-19, enrolled during active disease.

This clone was counted once. V usage is TRBV11-3 and J usage is TRBJ2-7; D is uncertain. There are 14 residues in the CDR3. Germline V gene sequence: CDR1 SGHNT, CDR2 YENEEA. V was trimmed by 7 bases and J by 2 bases, leaving 15 bases between them. The chain's CDR3 is CASNPLKPPYEQYF. CDR3 sequence (DNA): TGTGCCAGCAACCCCCTTAAGCCACCCTACGAGCAGTACTTC.

This clone was counted a single time. This chain joins TRBV4-1 and TRBJ2-7; 8 positions agree with TRBD1. J was trimmed by 5 bases and V by 1 base; bases with no gene match: 7. The CDR3 is 15 amino acids. CDR1 is MGHRA and CDR2 is YSYEKL in the germline V gene. The CDR3 sequence is CASSQVGQGRDEQYF. Here the CDR3 DNA reads TGCGCCAGCAGCCAAGTCGGACAGGGAAGGGACGAGCAGTACTTC.

V gene TRBV5-6 combines with J gene TRBJ2-7; D is possibly TRBD1 (6 bases). Germline V gene lookup returns CDR1 SGHDT and CDR2 YYEEEE. V lost 1 base and J lost 4, with 12 bases in between. The CDR3 has 14 amino acids. The CDR3 DNA is TGTGCCAGCAGCTTGAAACAGGGAGCGTACGAGCAGTACTTC. This sequence encodes CASSLKQGAYEQYF.

This clone came up once. The chain joins TRBV7-6 to TRBJ2-3; 10 nucleotides agree with TRBD1. Germline V CDR1 and CDR2: SGHVS, FNYEAQ. The junction had 4 bases not matched to a gene; V was cut back by 4 bases and J by 3 bases. The CDR3 has 15 residues. The DNA for the CDR3 is TGTGCCAGCAGCTACGACAGGGGGCGGACAGATACGCAGTATTTT. This translates into CASSYDRGRTDTQYF.

This chain joins TRBV5-1 and TRBJ1-6; a weak D match, TRBD1 (6 bases). Per the germline V gene, CDR1 is SGHRS and CDR2 is YFSETQ. V gave up 4 bases and J gave up 10 bases, with 15 bases separating them. The CDR3 totals 14 residues. The CDR3 here is CASSPQGSGSPLHF. For the CDR3, the DNA is TGCGCCAGCAGCCCACAGGGTTCGGGATCACCCCTCCACTTT.

The chain is built from TRBV18 and TRBJ1-1; 8 bases line up with TRBD1. The trim removed 3 bases at V and 3 bases at J, leaving 3 bases unmatched. Germline CDR1 KGHSH, CDR2 LQKENI. CDR3 size: 14 residues. This CDR3 reads CASSPGTGDTEAFF. The CDR3 DNA follows: TGTGCCAGCTCACCCGGGACAGGCGACACTGAAGCTTTCTTT.

CDR3 coding DNA: TGTGCCAGCAAGACAGGGGAGGGTGGAGATACGCAGTATTTT. This translates into CASKTGEGGDTQYF. The chain carries TRBV2 and TRBJ2-3; TRBD1 is a possible D gene (8 bases). V shed 7 bases and J shed 5 bases, with 16 bases lying between them. CDR3 length: 14 residues. Germline lookup yields CDR1 SNHLY and CDR2 FYNNEI.